These 26 T cell receptor beta chains were sequenced from one sample in a study of technical replicates of blood from a few donors. Libraries were prepared by immunoSEQ multiplex PCR; TCRdb keeps only in-frame clonotypes and omits some of them. The table has around 58,000 clones, 80% to 90% seen once. Input material: PBMCs. The receptors stem from a human donor in good health. Some clones in this sample may be carry-over from other donors' samples.

This clone has just one count. The V gene is TRBV2, the J gene TRBJ2-4, with D perhaps matching TRBD2 (6 bases). The CDR3 length is 16 residues. CDR1 SNHLY and CDR2 FYNNEI come from the germline V gene. The germline V and J ends were trimmed by 4 bases and 0 bases, with 13 bases remaining between them. The CDR3, as DNA: TGTGCCAGCAGTGTATTGGGGGGACTAGCCAAAAACATTCAGTACTTC. It is translated as CASSVLGGLAKNIQYF.

The V and J genes are TRBV18 and TRBJ1-1; 8 bases are a match to TRBD1. V lost 5 bases and J lost 1; bases outside the gene matches: 3. This CDR3 contains 14 residues. The germline gives CDR1 KGHSH, CDR2 LQKENI. DNA of the CDR3: TGTGCCAGCTCAAGGACAGGGCCGAACACTGAAGCTTTCTTT. It is translated as CASSRTGPNTEAFF.

The chain couples TRBV2 to TRBJ1-1; no definite D call. The length of the CDR3 is 15 residues. Trimming removed 6 bases at V and 0 bases at J, with 14 bases between. The germline V gene has CDR1 SNHLY and CDR2 FYNNEI. CDR3 sequence reads: CASRATESVNTEAFF. CDR3 DNA sequence: TGTGCCAGCAGGGCGACGGAGTCAGTGAACACTGAAGCTTTCTTT.

This clone has only one observation. The chain links TRBV25-1 to TRBJ2-3; the D gene is possibly TRBD2 (5 bases). From germline, CDR1 is MGHDK and CDR2 SYGVNS. V gave up 5 bases and J gave up 0 bases, with 6 bases separating them. The CDR3 is 13 residues long. Here the CDR3 reads CASSRTSTDTQYF. In DNA, the CDR3 is TGTGCCAGCAGTAGGACTAGCACAGATACGCAGTATTTT. The full variable domain, completed using reference TRBV25-1 and TRBJ2-3, is EADIYQTPRYLVIGTGKKITLECSQTMGHDKMYWYQQDPGMELHLIHYSYGVNSTEKGDLSSESTVSRIRTEHFPLTLESARPSHTSQYLCASSRTSTDTQYFGPGTRLTVL.

The sample holds a few counts of this clone. The V call is TRBV6-1, the J call TRBJ1-3; D uncertain. The germline gives CDR1 MNHNS, CDR2 SASEGT. The V end lost 2 bases, the J end lost 0 bases, and 20 bases lay between the germline ends. The CDR3 spans 19 residues. CDR3 coding DNA: TGTGCCAGCAGTGAAATTATGGCATACGGACTGGTCTCTGGAAACACCATATATTTT. It yields the protein CASSEIMAYGLVSGNTIYF.

The chain couples TRBV7-6 to TRBJ2-1; 8 bases are shared with TRBD2. CDR1 and CDR2 (germline): SGHVS, FNYEAQ. This CDR3 has 14 amino acids. With V trimmed by 1 base and J by 7 bases, 3 bases remained unmatched. The CDR3, as DNA: TGTGCCAGCAGCTTAGGGGCTAGCGGGAATGAGCAGTTCTTC. It encodes CASSLGASGNEQFF.

The chain joins TRBV5-1 to TRBJ1-1; TRBD1 matches 11 bases. CDR1 and CDR2 (germline): SGHRS, YFSETQ. Germline trimming cut 2 bases from V and 5 bases from J; bases unmatched to any gene: 11. The CDR3 contains 17 residues. CDR3 DNA sequence: TGCGCCAGCAGCTTTGCTCCCCGGGACAGGGGGGATACTGAAGCTTTCTTT. This gives the protein CASSFAPRDRGDTEAFF. Full variable domain (missing parts from reference TRBV5-1 and TRBJ1-1): KAGVTQTPRYLIKTRGQQVTLSCSPISGHRSVSWYQQTPGQGLQFLFEYFSETQRNKGNFPGRFSGRQFSNSRSEMNVSTLELGDSALYLCASSFAPRDRGDTEAFFGQGTRLTVV.

This chain uses TRBV7-6 with TRBJ2-1, with 8 bases fitting TRBD2. CDR1 and CDR2 (germline): SGHVS, FNYEAQ. CDR3 length equals 18 residues. With 1 base clipped from V and 4 bases from J, the junction kept 12 bases outside the gene matches. CDR3 region: CASSLVSSGRAGYNEQFF. The DNA for the CDR3 is TGTGCCAGCAGCTTAGTATCTAGCGGGCGCGCAGGATACAATGAGCAGTTCTTC. Full variable domain (missing parts from reference TRBV7-6 and TRBJ2-1): GAGVSQSPRYKVTKRGQDVALRCDPISGHVSLYWYRQALGQGPEFLTYFNYEAQQDKSGLPNDRFSAERPEGSISTLTIQRTEQRDSAMYRCASSLVSSGRAGYNEQFFGPGTRLTVL.

CDR3 residues: CASRQGRNTEAFF. CDR3 nucleotide sequence: TGTGCCAGCAGACAGGGTCGGAACACTGAAGCTTTCTTT. The rearrangement uses TRBV6-1 and TRBJ1-1; D is perhaps TRBD1 (6 bases). Germline loops: CDR1 MNHNS, CDR2 SASEGT. This CDR3 region has 13 residues. V gave up 6 bases and J gave up 1 base, with 9 bases separating them.

In DNA form, the CDR3 reads TGTGCCAGCAGCTTAGCCGGGGGACCCCCTCTCGGCTACACCTTC. This translates into CASSLAGGPPLGYTF. J is TRBJ1-2 and V is TRBV7-8; weak D call: TRBD1 (5 bases). Germline lookup yields CDR1 SGHVS and CDR2 FQNEAQ. The CDR3 consists of 15 residues. The ends were cut back, 0 bases at V and 8 bases at J, with 16 bases in the middle.

The chain links TRBV27 to TRBJ2-1; D is perhaps TRBD2 (6 bases). The CDR3 totals 14 residues. V was trimmed by 2 bases and J by 6 bases, leaving 11 bases between them. CDR1 and CDR2 from the germline V gene are MNHEY and SMNVEV (reference sequence). Here the CDR3 DNA reads TGTGCCAGCAGTTTAACTAGCATACTCAATGAGCAGTTCTTC. It yields the protein CASSLTSILNEQFF.

The chain has TRBV5-4 and TRBJ2-4; 11 bases are a match to TRBD2. Germline trimming cut 4 bases from V and 3 bases from J; bases unmatched to any gene: 3. The CDR3 consists of 15 residues. CDR1 and CDR2 (germline): SGHNT, YYREEE (reference sequence). This CDR3 reads CASSRGLADKNIQYF. CDR3 sequence (DNA): TGTGCCAGCAGCCGGGGACTAGCGGACAAAAACATTCAGTACTTC.

V and J are TRBV7-9 and TRBJ1-2; a possible D gene is TRBD1 (5 bases). The CDR3 totals 17 residues. V dropped 1 base and J dropped 2 bases, with 17 bases sitting between them. Germline assignment: CDR1 SEHNR and CDR2 FQNEAQ (reference sequence). CDR3 in DNA: TGTGCCAGCAGCTTAGTAGGTCCGGGACTTCACAACTATGGCTACACCTTC. Its translation is CASSLVGPGLHNYGYTF.

V gene TRBV7-9 combines with J gene TRBJ2-5; D is unclear. Deletions cut 4 bases from V and 1 base from J, with 7 bases between. Germline CDR1 is SEHNR and CDR2 is FQNEAQ (reference sequence). CDR3 length equals 13 residues. CDR3 coding DNA: TGTGCCAGCAGCTCGCGGTCCCAAGAGACCCAGTACTTC. Protein product: CASSSRSQETQYF.

The rearrangement joins TRBV9 to TRBJ2-7; 10 bases are a match to TRBD2. Germline trimming cut 3 bases from V and 1 base from J; bases unmatched to any gene: 7. In germline, CDR1 is SGDLS, CDR2 YYNGEE. The CDR3 runs 16 residues. Written as DNA, the CDR3 is TGTGCCAGCAGCGGCGGAGGGACTAGCGCTTCCTACGAGCAGTACTTC. The encoded protein is CASSGGGTSASYEQYF.

V gene TRBV2 combines with J gene TRBJ1-2; D possibly corresponds to TRBD1 (5 bases). Looked up from germline, CDR1 is SNHLY and CDR2 is FYNNEI. The CDR3 sequence is 13 residues long. Trimming took off 6 bases at V and 1 base at J, with 9 bases between the two ends. CDR3 sequence (DNA): TGTGCCAGCAGGACAGATTTTAACTATGGCTACACCTTC. Protein: CASRTDFNYGYTF.

The V call is TRBV6-5, the J call TRBJ2-5; 10 bases agree with TRBD2. This CDR3 comprises 15 residues. Trimming removed 2 bases from V and 1 base from J; junction bases left unmatched: 1. Germline CDR1 is MNHEY and CDR2 is SVGAGI. This chain's CDR3 is CASSYRTSGQETQYF. The CDR3 nucleotides read TGTGCCAGCAGTTACAGGACTAGCGGCCAAGAGACCCAGTACTTC.

The rearrangement joins TRBV7-9 to TRBJ1-6; D is perhaps TRBD1 (5 bases). There are 14 residues in the CDR3. Trimming cost V 3 bases and J 10 bases, with 13 bases left between them. Per germline, CDR1 SEHNR and CDR2 FQNEAQ (reference sequence). The CDR3 coding sequence is TGTGCCAGCAGCTTGACTTGGGAGGGGTCACCCCTCCACTTT. The encoded protein is CASSLTWEGSPLHF.

This chain links TRBV4-1 with TRBJ2-7; D is possibly TRBD2 (5 bases). Germline CDR1 is MGHRA and CDR2 is YSYEKL. The germline V and J ends were trimmed by 5 bases and 2 bases, with 13 bases remaining between them. The CDR3 consists of 14 residues. The CDR3, as DNA: TGCGCCAGCAGCAAAACGTCTAGCCCCTACGAGCAGTACTTC. It is translated as CASSKTSSPYEQYF.

V usage is TRBV7-9 and J usage is TRBJ2-2; D possibly corresponds to TRBD2 (5 bases). Trimming left V 0 bases short and J 1 base short, with 9 bases between. The CDR3 loop spans 16 amino acids. Germline-derived CDR1 and CDR2 are SEHNR and FQNEAQ (reference sequence). CDR3 coding DNA: TGTGCCAGCAGCTTAGCTTCTGGAGGGAACACCGGGGAGCTGTTTTTT. Its translation: CASSLASGGNTGELFF.

The chain links TRBV5-1 to TRBJ2-5; TRBD2 might be the D (6 bases). The ends were cut back, 4 bases at V and 5 bases at J, with 15 bases in the middle. Germline CDR1 is SGHRS and CDR2 is YFSETQ. The CDR3 covers 14 residues. The CDR3 spells CASSHRAGRETQYF. In DNA, the CDR3 is TGCGCCAGCAGCCATAGGGCGGGAAGGGAGACCCAGTACTTC.

This chain uses TRBV2 with TRBJ1-5; weak D call: TRBD1 (6 bases). The CDR3 extends over 14 amino acids. V gave up 6 bases and J gave up 0 bases, with 9 bases separating them. Germline-derived CDR1 and CDR2 are SNHLY and FYNNEI. The CDR3 is CASRGGYSNQPQHF. CDR3 in DNA: TGTGCCAGCAGAGGGGGTTATAGCAATCAGCCCCAGCATTTT.

This clone was observed a few times. The chain links TRBV28 to TRBJ1-4, with D hard to call. Trimming took 10 bases from V and 0 from J, leaving 15 bases between them. This CDR3 has 15 amino acids. Germline-derived CDR1 and CDR2 are MDHEN and SYDVKM. For the CDR3, the DNA is TGTGCCACCCTCCCGGGGTGGGCAACTAATGAAAAACTGTTTTTT. Protein sequence: CATLPGWATNEKLFF.

The gene calls are TRBV5-1 and TRBJ2-2; 7 positions agree with TRBD2. The V segment lost 7 bases and the J segment 0 bases; nucleotides outside the gene matches: 3. CDR1 and CDR2 from the germline V gene are SGHRS and YFSETQ. The CDR3 has 14 amino acids. CDR3 nucleotides: TGCGCCAGCGGGGGGGAAGCGAACACCGGGGAGCTGTTTTTT. This gives the protein CASGGEANTGELFF. Filled out from reference TRBV5-1 and TRBJ2-2, the complete variable domain reads KAGVTQTPRYLIKTRGQQVTLSCSPISGHRSVSWYQQTPGQGLQFLFEYFSETQRNKGNFPGRFSGRQFSNSRSEMNVSTLELGDSALYLCASGGEANTGELFFGEGSRLTVL.

In its sample, this clone was seen a few times. V is TRBV25-1 and J is TRBJ1-1, with D unresolved. Germline CDR1 MGHDK, CDR2 SYGVNS. This CDR3 region has 15 residues. V was shortened by 1 base and J by 0 bases, with 9 bases between the two germline ends. CDR3 region: CASSESADLNTEAFF. CDR3 DNA: TGTGCCAGCAGTGAATCGGCAGACTTGAACACTGAAGCTTTCTTT.

This clone was seen more than once but under ten times. This rearrangement joins TRBV5-1 to TRBJ1-1; weak D call: TRBD1 (6 bases). CDR1 SGHRS and CDR2 YFSETQ come from the germline V gene. The CDR3 length is 17 residues. V was shortened by 5 bases and J by 3 bases, with 23 bases between the two germline ends. Here the CDR3 reads CASRPVYRAVKYTEAFF. The CDR3 region has the DNA TGCGCCAGCAGGCCGGTCTACAGGGCTGTAAAGTACACTGAAGCTTTCTTT. Complete variable domain (other parts from reference TRBV5-1 and TRBJ1-1): KAGVTQTPRYLIKTRGQQVTLSCSPISGHRSVSWYQQTPGQGLQFLFEYFSETQRNKGNFPGRFSGRQFSNSRSEMNVSTLELGDSALYLCASRPVYRAVKYTEAFFGQGTRLTVV.